The present T cell receptor beta chain was sequenced within a study of tumor-infiltrating lymphocytes in primary liver carcinoma (dated by TCRdb to between 2016 and 2019). About the investigation overall: Roughly five patients with histopathologically diagnosed primary liver carcinoma underwent surgical resection in China between late 2015 and 2016. Each sample produced about 3.5 to 8 million productive TCRbeta reads, and read depth showed no significant difference between tissue types. Hepatocellular carcinoma (four) or combined HCC and intrahepatic cholangiocarcinoma (one) was present in the five patients, who were three men and two women aged 30 to 69 years. A total of roughly 35 specimens from 5 patients went through TCRbeta repertoire sequencing, namely 25 tumor regions, 5 adjacent noncancerous liver tissues and 5 peripheral blood samples. Repertoires from technical replicates were highly reproducible, with mean shared-clone rates about 0.9 and correlation coefficients above 0.95. Across five regions of each liver tumor, along with adjacent normal tissue and blood, the study brought together TCRbeta repertoire sequencing, expression microarrays and whole-exome sequencing. The five patients had tumors of stage T1-T3 N0M0, with maximum diameters ranging from 4.2 to 10 cm.

TRIzol reagent was used to extract blood RNA from unsorted whole blood, while the DNeasy Blood & Tissue kit provided the germline DNA. Patients had chronic HBV infection and were treatment-naive at sampling. Before surgery, 3.5 to 4 milliliters of peripheral blood were drawn into K2EDTA tubes. Counted from cysteine to phenylalanine, this CDR3 has 15 amino acids. Only CDR3 DNA remains: 45 bases, in frame from the first base. Per the germline V gene, LGHNA is the CDR1 and YNFKEQ is the CDR2. Deletion took 2 bases off V and 5 bases off J, with a span of 16 bases between the germline ends. Study-wide conclusions, independent of this receptor: Only the TCR beta chain was sequenced, which likely underestimates true repertoire diversity because unpaired alpha chains were not captured. A significantly larger repertoire fraction was made up by the top 250 clones in tumors than in blood (p = 0.039). Comparison of CD4+ and CD8+ T cell repertoires was precluded by the use of bulk unsorted samples. The study included only four to six patients, and the authors note findings should be validated in a larger study. Pairs of tumor regions showed greater repertoire overlap (mean roughly 35%) than tumor-adjacent pairs (roughly 17%) or tumor-blood pairs (about 14%), which is consistent with antigen-driven expansion.

TCRbeta-specific cDNA was reverse-transcribed from 500 ng total RNA using a constant-region primer and ProtoScript II reverse transcriptase. TCRbeta libraries were built with three nested multiplex PCR rounds, a slightly modified ARM-PCR procedure. Multiplex TRBV1-TRBV30 forward primers and a Cbeta reverse primer were used in the first two PCR rounds, each of which was run for approximately 11 cycles. Sample barcodes and Illumina adapters were added in a final 25-cycle PCR using Deep VentR polymerase. Before sequencing, amplicons between 200 and 500 bp were purified from gel using a QIAquick gel extraction kit. The TCRbeta amplicons were sequenced with 250-bp paired-end reads on an Illumina HiSeq 2500. Concerning the study's data processing: Reads were quality-trimmed with Trimmomatic v0.33, and paired reads were merged with FLASH v1.2.11 to recover full CDR3 sequences. V, D and J germline segments were assigned to the rearranged TCRbeta sequences by MiGEC v1.2.1b. VDJtools v1.0.0 computed clonotype statistics and Shannon-Wiener diversity indices. To cut down on sampling bias, every analysis after diversity analysis relied on just the 250 most abundant clonotypes from each sample. TCRdb reworked the public reads: Q25 trimming with fastp, MiXCR clone assembly, productive beta chains retained. Duplicate CDR3 protein sequences are folded into a single record with the most common DNA and genes. In this record, the V and J calls reflect TCRdb's handling and not the investigators' own analysis. This sample comprises 310,000 or so distinct CDR3 sequences, approximately 54% of them detected only once. The top ten clones comprise about 18% of the sample.

In regard to this clonotype: What this receptor recognizes is not known. Being one base from a much bigger clone, this may be a read error.

The TCR was taken from a woman in her thirties with primary liver carcinoma and hepatitis B virus infection. The sample taken for sequencing was peripheral blood. The sequence joins TRBV4-2 to TRBJ2-7; the D gene is perhaps TRBD2, from 5 matching bases. The CDR3 sequence is CASSQSREVRNEQYF. Read as DNA, the sequence is TGTGCCAGCAGCCAAAGTCGGGAAGTTAGGAACGAGCAGTACTTC.